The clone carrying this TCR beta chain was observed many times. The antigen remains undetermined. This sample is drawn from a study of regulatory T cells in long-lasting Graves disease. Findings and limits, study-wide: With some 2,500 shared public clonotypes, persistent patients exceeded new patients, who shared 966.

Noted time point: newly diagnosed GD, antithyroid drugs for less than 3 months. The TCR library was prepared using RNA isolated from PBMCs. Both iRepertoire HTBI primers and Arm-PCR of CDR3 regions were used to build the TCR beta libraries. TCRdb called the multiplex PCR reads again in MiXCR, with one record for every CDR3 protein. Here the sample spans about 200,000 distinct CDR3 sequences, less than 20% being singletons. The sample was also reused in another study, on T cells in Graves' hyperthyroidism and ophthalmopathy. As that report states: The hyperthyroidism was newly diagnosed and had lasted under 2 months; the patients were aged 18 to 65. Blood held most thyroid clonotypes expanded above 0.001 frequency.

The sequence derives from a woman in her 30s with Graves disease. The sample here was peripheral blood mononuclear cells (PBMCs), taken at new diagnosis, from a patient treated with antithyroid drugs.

The CDR3 sequence: CAWSVGGHSNQPQHF. The CDR3 nucleotides are TGTGCCTGGAGTGTAGGGGGACATAGCAATCAGCCCCAGCATTTT. V gene TRBV30 combines with J gene TRBJ1-5, with D tentatively TRBD1 (6 bases). CDR3 length: 15 amino acids. Germline V lookup: CDR1 GTSNPN, CDR2 SVGIG (reference sequence). Between the trimmed V and J ends, which lost 0 bases and 0 bases, there was a span of 9 bases.